This is a list of T cell receptor beta chains from one sample in a study of cytomegalovirus exposure and HLA in healthy donors. Generated by immunoSEQ multiplex PCR, the TCRdb table keeps only in-frame clones and is missing some. The sample consists of around 200,000 clones, 81% of them appearing once. Sequenced input: PBMCs. The receptor source for this set is a man aged 45-60 years in good health and CMV-seronegative. The CDR3 runs from the conserved cysteine through the conserved F or W. The D gene is left open where the match is weak. Part of the rows lack a size; the others show once, few, many or a class for expanded clones.

D gene: .
V gene: TRBV11-3
J gene: TRBJ1-1
clone size: .
CDR3 DNA: TGTGCCAGCAGCTTAGATCAGTCTGCTGAAGCTTTCTTT
CDR3 protein: CASSLDQSAEAFF

D gene: TRBD1
V gene: TRBV4-3
J gene: TRBJ2-4
clone size: .
CDR3 DNA: TGCGCCAGCAGCCAGGGGACAGCTGCCAAAAACATTCAGTACTTC
CDR3 protein: CASSQGTAAKNIQYF

D gene: .
V gene: TRBV4-1
J gene: TRBJ1-2
clone size: few
CDR3 DNA: TGCGCCAGCAGCCAAGAGAGGAGGTATGGCTACACCTTC
CDR3 protein: CASSQERRYGYTF

D gene: .
V gene: TRBV7-9
J gene: TRBJ2-3
clone size: .
CDR3 DNA: TGTGCCAGCAGCTTGTGGGTCCCTAGCCAGAGAGATACGCAGTATTTT
CDR3 protein: CASSLWVPSQRDTQYF

D gene: .
V gene: TRBV21-1
J gene: TRBJ2-4
clone size: .
CDR3 DNA: TGTGCCAGCAGCACGCAGACAGGGGGTCAAAACATTCAGTACTTC
CDR3 protein: CASSTQTGGQNIQYF

D gene: .
V gene: TRBV27
J gene: TRBJ2-5
clone size: .
CDR3 DNA: TGTGCCAGCAGCCAAACGTCGCGCGGGGTGTCCCAGTACTTC
CDR3 protein: CASSQTSRGVSQYF

D gene: .
V gene: TRBV9
J gene: TRBJ1-2
clone size: .
CDR3 DNA: TGTGCCAGCAATCCGACAGGTGGCTATGGCTACACCTTC
CDR3 protein: CASNPTGGYGYTF

D gene: TRBD1
V gene: TRBV6-5
J gene: TRBJ2-3
clone size: .
CDR3 DNA: TGTGCCAGCAGCCCACCGGGACAGGGAGATACGCAGTATTTT
CDR3 protein: CASSPPGQGDTQYF

D gene: TRBD1
V gene: TRBV9
J gene: TRBJ2-5
clone size: .
CDR3 DNA: TGTGCCAGCAGCGACGGACAGGGGTCACAAGAGACCCAGTACTTC
CDR3 protein: CASSDGQGSQETQYF

D gene: .
V gene: TRBV5-8
J gene: TRBJ2-2
clone size: .
CDR3 DNA: TGTGCCAGCAGCCGACTAGCCGGGGAGCTGTTTTTT
CDR3 protein: CASSRLAGELFF

D gene: TRBD1
V gene: TRBV19
J gene: TRBJ2-2
clone size: .
CDR3 DNA: TGTGCCAGCAGACAGGGGAATTCGGCCGGGGAGCTGTTTTTT
CDR3 protein: CASRQGNSAGELFF

D gene: TRBD1
V gene: TRBV27
J gene: TRBJ1-6
clone size: .
CDR3 DNA: TGTGCCAGCAGTTTCGGCAGGGGGACCTATAATTCACCCCTCCACTTT
CDR3 protein: CASSFGRGTYNSPLHF

D gene: .
V gene: TRBV4-3
J gene: TRBJ2-7
clone size: .
CDR3 DNA: TGCGCCAGCAGCCCGACCGGGGGTGACTGGGACGAGCAGTACTTC
CDR3 protein: CASSPTGGDWDEQYF

D gene: .
V gene: TRBV4-3
J gene: TRBJ2-3
clone size: .
CDR3 DNA: TGCGCCAGCAGCCCTACACTATCGACAGATACGCAGTATTTT
CDR3 protein: CASSPTLSTDTQYF

D gene: .
V gene: TRBV10-3
J gene: TRBJ2-2
clone size: .
CDR3 DNA: TGTGCCATCAGTGGACGGGAGTCGAGCACCGGGGAGCTGTTTTTT
CDR3 protein: CAISGRESSTGELFF

D gene: .
V gene: TRBV2
J gene: TRBJ2-7
clone size: once
CDR3 DNA: TGTGCCAGCAGTGAAGCGCAAGCGACGACAGGACCCTACGAGCAGTACTTC
CDR3 protein: CASSEAQATTGPYEQYF

D gene: .
V gene: TRBV2
J gene: TRBJ1-1
clone size: once
CDR3 DNA: TGTGCCAGCAGTGAATTGGCCAATTTGAACACTGAAGCTTTCTTT
CDR3 protein: CASSELANLNTEAFF

D gene: .
V gene: TRBV29-1
J gene: TRBJ1-1
clone size: .
CDR3 DNA: TGCAGCGTTGTGGGGGCGAACACTGAAGCTTTCTTT
CDR3 protein: CSVVGANTEAFF

D gene: .
V gene: TRBV4-3
J gene: TRBJ1-3
clone size: .
CDR3 DNA: TGCGCCAGCAGCCAAGCCTATGGAAACACCATATATTTT
CDR3 protein: CASSQAYGNTIYF

D gene: TRBD1
V gene: TRBV29-1
J gene: TRBJ1-2
clone size: .
CDR3 DNA: TGCAGCGACAAACAGGGGGCCGGTGGCTACACCTTC
CDR3 protein: CSDKQGAGGYTF

D gene: TRBD2
V gene: TRBV7-9
J gene: TRBJ2-1
clone size: .
CDR3 DNA: TGTGCCAGCAGCATGCCTGGACTAGGCAATGAGCAGTTCTTC
CDR3 protein: CASSMPGLGNEQFF

D gene: TRBD1
V gene: TRBV25-1
J gene: TRBJ2-2
clone size: few
CDR3 DNA: TGTGCCAGCACAGGACAGGGGCCCACCGGGGAGCTGTTTTTT
CDR3 protein: CASTGQGPTGELFF

D gene: .
V gene: TRBV5-1
J gene: TRBJ1-1
clone size: .
CDR3 DNA: TGCGCCAGCCTTGGGAAAACGGCCTCCGGGGTCACTGAAGCTTTCTTT
CDR3 protein: CASLGKTASGVTEAFF

D gene: TRBD1
V gene: TRBV18
J gene: TRBJ2-1
clone size: .
CDR3 DNA: TGTGCCAGCTCACCTGCCGGGACAGGGGGGTACAATGAGCAGTTCTTC
CDR3 protein: CASSPAGTGGYNEQFF

D gene: .
V gene: TRBV4-1
J gene: TRBJ2-1
clone size: .
CDR3 DNA: TGCGCCAGCAGCCAAGAATCAGGGGCCCCGTACAATGAGCAGTTCTTC
CDR3 protein: CASSQESGAPYNEQFF

D gene: .
V gene: TRBV7-9
J gene: TRBJ2-7
clone size: .
CDR3 DNA: TGTTCCAGCAGGGGGGCTGGGGTGGCTCAGTACTTC
CDR3 protein: CSSRGAGVAQYF

D gene: TRBD1
V gene: TRBV2
J gene: TRBJ1-6
clone size: .
CDR3 DNA: TGTGCCAGCAGTGGAGACAGGGGTTATTCACCCCTCCACTTT
CDR3 protein: CASSGDRGYSPLHF

D gene: TRBD1
V gene: TRBV7-2
J gene: TRBJ1-5
clone size: .
CDR3 DNA: TGTGCCAGCAGCTTAGTACAGGGGGGCAATCAGCCCCAGCATTTT
CDR3 protein: CASSLVQGGNQPQHF

D gene: TRBD2
V gene: TRBV2
J gene: TRBJ2-7
clone size: few
CDR3 DNA: TGTGCCAGCGGAGAGGGCGGGAGAGCCTACGAGCAGTACTTC
CDR3 protein: CASGEGGRAYEQYF

D gene: TRBD1
V gene: TRBV7-9
J gene: TRBJ1-1
clone size: few
CDR3 DNA: TGTGCCAGCAGCCGACAGGGAGATGGGACTGAAGCTTTCTTT
CDR3 protein: CASSRQGDGTEAFF

D gene: .
V gene: TRBV30
J gene: TRBJ1-2
clone size: .
CDR3 DNA: TGTGCCTGGAGTGCAGGGGCAGAAGGAAATGGCTACACCTTC
CDR3 protein: CAWSAGAEGNGYTF

D gene: TRBD1
V gene: TRBV2
J gene: TRBJ1-1
clone size: .
CDR3 DNA: TGTGCCAGGGGACAGGGGGAAACTGAAGCTTTCTTT
CDR3 protein: CARGQGETEAFF

D gene: TRBD1
V gene: TRBV30
J gene: TRBJ1-1
clone size: once
CDR3 DNA: TGTGCCTGGAGTGTCCAGACAGGGGAAGCTTTCTTT
CDR3 protein: CAWSVQTGEAFF

D gene: .
V gene: TRBV10-3
J gene: TRBJ1-2
clone size: .
CDR3 DNA: TGTGCCACCGTGGGTATGGGAGGGGGCTACACCTTC
CDR3 protein: CATVGMGGGYTF

D gene: .
V gene: TRBV7-3
J gene: TRBJ2-7
clone size: few
CDR3 DNA: TGTGCCAGCAGCTTCCAGGGGGGCTACGAGCAGTACTTC
CDR3 protein: CASSFQGGYEQYF

D gene: .
V gene: TRBV9
J gene: TRBJ2-5
clone size: .
CDR3 DNA: TGTGCCAGCAGCGTGCTACCCTCAGAGACCCAGTACTTC
CDR3 protein: CASSVLPSETQYF

D gene: TRBD1
V gene: TRBV30
J gene: TRBJ1-2
clone size: few
CDR3 DNA: TGTGCCTGGAGTTCCGGGACAGGGGGGAACTATGGCTACACCTTC
CDR3 protein: CAWSSGTGGNYGYTF